The 3 T cell receptor beta chains below all came from one sample that was sequenced in a study of HIV-infected patients and healthy controls. Reverse transcription used 450 to 550 ng RNA and constant-region primers for alpha and beta. Alpha and beta chain libraries were made separately by chain-specific third strand synthesis with multiplexing indices. TCRdb ran MiXCR on the 5' RACE reads and lists one entry per CDR3 protein. The data hold some 10,000 distinct CDR3 sequences, with 5.5% to 7% observed a single time. Follow-up blood was drawn about 14 weeks, roughly three months, after antiretroviral therapy began. Whole blood was used without fractionation, so all unsorted peripheral T cells were included. The sequencing here drew on blood, taken during antiretroviral therapy. The receptors derive from an adult with HIV infection. The donor label of this sample is uncertain.

By proportion, this clonotype is medium-sized (0.01 to 0.1%). The CDR3 region has the DNA TGTGCCAGCATCCGAGGGACAGATACAGATACGCAGTATTTT. Residues: CASIRGTDTDTQYF. V usage is TRBV11-3 and J usage is TRBJ2-3, with TRBD1 identical over 7 bases. Looked up from germline, CDR1 is SGHNT and CDR2 is YENEEA. V dropped 7 bases and J dropped 3; count of bases not matched to a gene: 7. The CDR3 is made up of 14 amino acids.

This clonotype has at least ten counts. The V gene is TRBV7-3, the J gene TRBJ2-7, with 11 nucleotides matching TRBD2. This CDR3 comprises 15 residues. Trimming took 4 bases from V and 2 from J; bases not matched to a gene: 4. Germline V gene data show CDR1 as SGHTA and CDR2 as FQGTGA. CDR3 nucleotide sequence: TGTGCCAGCAGCTCTACTAGCGGGGGCCCCTACGAGCAGTACTTC. Its translation: CASSSTSGGPYEQYF.

This clonotype was detected ten times or more. The J gene is TRBJ1-3, the V gene TRBV18; no clear D. CDR1 is KGHSH, CDR2 LQKENI, per germline. V lost 4 bases to trimming and J lost 0 bases, with 13 bases between them. The CDR3 runs to 16 residues. CDR3 protein: CASSLQPGDSGNTIYF. Here the CDR3 DNA reads TGTGCCAGCTCACTGCAGCCTGGTGACTCTGGAAACACCATATATTTT.